The 16 T cell receptor beta chains in this list originate from one sample, sequenced in a study of OX40 agonist ivuxolimab in advanced cancers. Assay used: immunoSEQ multiplex PCR; TCRdb lists only in-frame clones, some missing. This table has 70,000 or so clones, about 82% appearing once. The sample was CD4+ or CD8+ T cells sorted from blood, taken in a trial of the OX40 agonist ivuxolimab. These receptors all stem from an adult with an advanced solid tumor such as melanoma, head and neck, liver or kidney cancer.

The rearrangement uses TRBV28 and TRBJ1-3; D ambiguous. This CDR3 has 14 residues. V was cut by 0 bases and J by 1 base, with 4 bases left in between. From germline, CDR1 is MDHEN and CDR2 SYDVKM. DNA of the CDR3: TGTGCCAGCAGTTTATGGGGTTCTGGAAACACCATATATTTT. Translated: CASSLWGSGNTIYF. Based on the CDR3 plus reference TRBV28 and TRBJ1-3, the full variable domain is DVKVTQSSRYLVKRTGEKVFLECVQDMDHENMFWYRQDPGLGLRLIYFSYDVKMKEKGDIPEGYSVSREKKERFSLILESASTNQTSMYLCASSLWGSGNTIYFGEGSWLTVV.

This chain uses TRBV30 with TRBJ2-1; tentatively, D is TRBD2 (6 bases). The CDR3 is 13 amino acids. Germline V gene lookup returns CDR1 GTSNPN and CDR2 SVGIG (reference sequence). The ends were cut back, 2 bases at V and 7 bases at J, with 12 bases in the middle. CDR3: CAWSWDWKNEQFF. CDR3 DNA: TGTGCCTGGAGTTGGGACTGGAAGAATGAGCAGTTCTTC.

This chain links TRBV30 with TRBJ1-4; D unclear. Germline V CDR1 and CDR2: GTSNPN, SVGIG (reference sequence). The CDR3 totals 12 residues. Deletions cut 3 bases from V and 3 bases from J, with 5 bases between. The CDR3: CAWREANEKLFF. CDR3 sequence (DNA): TGTGCCTGGAGAGAAGCTAATGAAAAACTGTTTTTT. The full variable domain, completed using reference TRBV30 and TRBJ1-4, is SQTIHQWPATLVQPVGSPLSLECTVEGTSNPNLYWYRQAAGRGLQLLFYSVGIGQISSEVPQNLSASRPQDRQFILSSKKLLLSDSGFYLCAWREANEKLFFGSGTQLSVL.

This clone has a handful of counts. V is TRBV10-2 and J is TRBJ1-1; perhaps TRBD1 as D (5 bases). The CDR3 loop spans 14 amino acids. Per the germline V gene, CDR1 is WSHSY and CDR2 is SAAADI. The CDR3 sequence is CAQQEGMGRPEAFF. CDR3 nucleotides: TGCGCTCAACAAGAAGGTATGGGGCGACCTGAAGCTTTCTTT.

This clone was counted once. This chain connects TRBV7-9 to TRBJ1-4; TRBD1 might be the D (6 bases). V lost 5 bases, J lost 5 bases, and 18 bases lay in between. Germline values: CDR1 SEHNR, CDR2 FQNEAQ (reference sequence). This CDR3 has 16 residues. For the CDR3, the DNA is TGTGCCAGCAGCCCGTTTTTTTCAGGGGAAAATGAAAAACTGTTTTTT. This codes for CASSPFFSGENEKLFF.

This clone was seen only a few times. This chain joins TRBV27 and TRBJ2-1, with a tentative D call TRBD2 (6 bases). This CDR3 comprises 15 residues. V dropped 3 bases and J dropped 1 base, with 10 bases sitting between them. Germline CDR1 is MNHEY and CDR2 is SMNVEV (reference sequence). CDR3 bases: TGTGCCAGCAGTTTGGACGGGAGTTCCTACAATGAGCAGTTCTTC. Protein: CASSLDGSSYNEQFF.

The chain links TRBV27 to TRBJ1-6; D not resolved. Germline V lookup: CDR1 MNHEY, CDR2 SMNVEV (reference sequence). V was clipped by 5 bases and J by 9 bases, with 11 bases between them. This CDR3 region has 13 residues. CDR3 amino acids: CASSVRTGSPLHF. CDR3 DNA: TGTGCCAGCAGTGTCCGCACTGGTTCACCCCTCCACTTT.

J is TRBJ1-5 and V is TRBV19; 7 nucleotides line up with TRBD1. The CDR3 runs to 15 residues. Germline assignment: CDR1 LNHDA and CDR2 SQIVND (reference sequence). V shed 5 bases and J 4 bases; nucleotides not matched to a gene: 8. In DNA form, the CDR3 reads TGTGCCAGTAGTGCCGGGGACAGCTCAAATCAGCCCCAGCATTTT. Protein: CASSAGDSSNQPQHF.

J is TRBJ2-1 and V is TRBV2, with a tentative D call TRBD1 (6 bases). Trimming shortened V by 7 bases and J by 9 bases, and 16 bases separated the two germline ends. This CDR3 has 13 amino acids. Looked up from germline, CDR1 is SNHLY and CDR2 is FYNNEI. CDR3 residues: CASNWYRVSEQFF. DNA for the CDR3: TGTGCCAGCAACTGGTACAGGGTTTCTGAGCAGTTCTTC.

The chain joins TRBV11-2 to TRBJ2-7; 12 positions agree with TRBD2. Germline V gene sequence: CDR1 SGHAT, CDR2 FQNNGV. V shed 5 bases, J shed 1 base, and the junction held 12 bases outside the gene matches. CDR3 length: 18 residues. The CDR3 DNA reads TGTGCCAGCAGCCTTCGGCAGACTAGCGGGAGTTTATCCTACGAGCAGTACTTC. It codes for CASSLRQTSGSLSYEQYF.

This chain joins TRBV7-2 and TRBJ1-1; D is undetermined. Per the germline V gene, CDR1 is SGHTA and CDR2 is FQGNSA. V lost 5 bases, J lost 4 bases, and 14 bases lay in between. CDR3 length equals 14 residues. The chain's CDR3 is CASSREGHSTEAFF. CDR3 coding DNA: TGTGCCAGCAGCCGAGAGGGCCACAGCACTGAAGCTTTCTTT.

The chain links TRBV5-1 to TRBJ2-2; D call uncertain. Germline V lookup: CDR1 SGHRS, CDR2 YFSETQ. The CDR3 sequence is 15 residues long. V gave up 2 bases and J gave up 8 bases, with 16 bases separating them. Written as DNA, the CDR3 is TGCGCCAGCAGCTTAGGGCCCCAAGGCCGAGGGGAGCTGTTTTTT. Its protein is CASSLGPQGRGELFF.

The chain carries TRBV28 and TRBJ2-2, with D tentatively TRBD2 (5 bases). The V and J ends lost 5 bases and 4 bases respectively, with 17 bases between them. The V gene's germline CDR1 is MDHEN and CDR2 SYDVKM. This CDR3 is 16 amino acids long. The CDR3 nucleotides read TGTGCCAGCAGTGACTATAGCTCCCCCCGCACCGGGGAGCTGTTTTTT. This sequence encodes CASSDYSSPRTGELFF.

This chain joins TRBV6-1 and TRBJ1-1, with D hard to call. Looked up from germline, CDR1 is MNHNS and CDR2 is SASEGT. V was shortened by 7 bases and J by 7 bases, with 19 bases between the two germline ends. The CDR3 is 14 residues long. The CDR3 sequence: CASTEGGLEVEAFF. CDR3 DNA: TGTGCCAGCACCGAAGGTGGGTTGGAGGTTGAAGCTTTCTTT.

The chain is built from TRBV30 and TRBJ1-1; no clear D. Per germline, CDR1 GTSNPN and CDR2 SVGIG (reference sequence). The CDR3 is made up of 12 amino acids. The V gene lost 4 bases and the J gene lost 4 bases, with 10 bases spanning the gap. As DNA, the CDR3 is TGTGCCTGGACTCGTGAGGGCACTGAAGCTTTCTTT. Its protein is CAWTREGTEAFF.

This clone was observed a single time. This sequence joins TRBV6-1 and TRBJ2-1, with D uncertain. Germline assignment: CDR1 MNHNS and CDR2 SASEGT. The CDR3 spans 11 residues. V was shortened by 2 bases and J by 6 bases, with 2 bases between the two germline ends. The CDR3 sequence: CASSETNEQFF. CDR3 nucleotide sequence: TGTGCCAGCAGTGAAACCAATGAGCAGTTCTTC.